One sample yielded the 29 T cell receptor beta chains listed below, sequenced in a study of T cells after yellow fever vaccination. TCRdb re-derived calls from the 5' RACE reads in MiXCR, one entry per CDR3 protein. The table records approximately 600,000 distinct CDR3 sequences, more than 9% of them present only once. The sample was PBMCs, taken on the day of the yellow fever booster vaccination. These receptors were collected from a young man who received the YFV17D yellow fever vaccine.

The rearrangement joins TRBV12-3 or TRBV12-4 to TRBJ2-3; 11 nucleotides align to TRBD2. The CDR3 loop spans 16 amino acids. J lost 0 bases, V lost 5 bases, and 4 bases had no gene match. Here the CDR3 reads CASSPGLAASTDTQYF. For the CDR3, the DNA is TGTGCCAGCAGTCCGGGACTAGCGGCTAGCACAGATACGCAGTATTTT.

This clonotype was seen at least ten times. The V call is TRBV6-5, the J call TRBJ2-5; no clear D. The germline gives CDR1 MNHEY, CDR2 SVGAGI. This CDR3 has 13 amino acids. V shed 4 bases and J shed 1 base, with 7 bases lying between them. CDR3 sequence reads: CASSSTIQETQYF. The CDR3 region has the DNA TGTGCCAGCAGTTCGACAATCCAAGAGACCCAGTACTTC.

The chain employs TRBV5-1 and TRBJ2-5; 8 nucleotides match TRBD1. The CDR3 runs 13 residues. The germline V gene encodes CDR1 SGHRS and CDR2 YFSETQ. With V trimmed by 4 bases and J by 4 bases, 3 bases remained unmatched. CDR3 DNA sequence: TGCGCCAGCAGCCCAGGGGGCTTAGAGACCCAGTACTTC. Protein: CASSPGGLETQYF.

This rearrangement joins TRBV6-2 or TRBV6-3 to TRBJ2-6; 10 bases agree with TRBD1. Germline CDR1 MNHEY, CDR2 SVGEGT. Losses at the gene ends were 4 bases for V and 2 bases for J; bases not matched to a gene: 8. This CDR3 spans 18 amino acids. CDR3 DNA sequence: TGTGCCAGCAGTTCTCCGGGACAGGGGTTTGCTGGGGCCAACGTCCTGACTTTC. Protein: CASSSPGQGFAGANVLTF.

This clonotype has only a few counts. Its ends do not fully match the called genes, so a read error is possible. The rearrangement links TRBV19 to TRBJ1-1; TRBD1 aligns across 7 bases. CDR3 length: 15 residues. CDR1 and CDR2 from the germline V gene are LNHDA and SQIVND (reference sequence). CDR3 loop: CASSAGGQLNAEAFF. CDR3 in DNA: TGTGCCAGTAGTGCCGGGGGACAGCTGAACGCTGAAGCTTTCTTT.

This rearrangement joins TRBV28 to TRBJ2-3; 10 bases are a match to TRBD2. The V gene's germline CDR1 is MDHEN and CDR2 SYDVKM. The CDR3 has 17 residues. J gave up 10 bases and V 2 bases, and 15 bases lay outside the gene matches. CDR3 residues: CASSLLLAGEEGLAQYF. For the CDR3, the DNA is TGTGCCAGCAGTTTACTCCTAGCGGGAGAAGAGGGCTTGGCGCAGTATTTT.

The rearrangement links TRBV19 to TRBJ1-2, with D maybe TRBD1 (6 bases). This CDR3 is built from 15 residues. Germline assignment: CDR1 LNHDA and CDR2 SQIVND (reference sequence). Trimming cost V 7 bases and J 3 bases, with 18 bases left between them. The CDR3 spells CASIDSAGAHYGYTF. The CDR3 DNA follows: TGTGCCAGTATTGACTCTGCAGGGGCCCACTATGGCTACACCTTC. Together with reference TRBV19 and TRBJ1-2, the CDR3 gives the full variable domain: DGGITQSPKYLFRKEGQNVTLSCEQNLNHDAMYWYRQDPGQGLRLIYYSQIVNDFQKGDIAEGYSVSREKKESFPLTVTSAQKNPTAFYLCASIDSAGAHYGYTFGSGTRLTVV.

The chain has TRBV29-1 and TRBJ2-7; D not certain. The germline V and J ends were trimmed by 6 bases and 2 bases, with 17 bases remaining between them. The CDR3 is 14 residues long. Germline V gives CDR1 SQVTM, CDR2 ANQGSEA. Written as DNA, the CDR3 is TGCAGCGTCGCCACTATCAGGAGCCCCTACGAGCAGTACTTC. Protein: CSVATIRSPYEQYF.

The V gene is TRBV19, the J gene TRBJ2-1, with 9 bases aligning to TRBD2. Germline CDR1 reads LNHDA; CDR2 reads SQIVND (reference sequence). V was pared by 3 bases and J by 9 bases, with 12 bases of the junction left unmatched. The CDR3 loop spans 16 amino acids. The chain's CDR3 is CASSIKVIAGASEQFF. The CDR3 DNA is TGTGCCAGTAGTATTAAGGTTATAGCGGGGGCTAGTGAGCAGTTCTTC.

The CDR3 coding sequence is TGTGCCGGGGGGAACGGAGGAAGCACCCAGTACTTC. It encodes CAGGNGGSTQYF. The genes are TRBV6-2 or TRBV6-3 and TRBJ2-5; tentative D call: TRBD2 (6 bases). V lost 11 bases, J lost 8 bases, and 18 bases lay in between. Germline CDR1 and CDR2: MNHEY and SVGEGT. This CDR3 has 12 amino acids.

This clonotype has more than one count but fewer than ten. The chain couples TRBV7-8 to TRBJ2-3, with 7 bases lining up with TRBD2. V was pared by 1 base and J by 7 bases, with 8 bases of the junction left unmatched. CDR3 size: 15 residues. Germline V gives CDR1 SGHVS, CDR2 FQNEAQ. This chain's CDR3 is CASSLVAGARNTQYF. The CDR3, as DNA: TGTGCCAGCAGCTTAGTTGCGGGAGCGCGGAATACGCAGTATTTT.

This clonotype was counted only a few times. Here the CDR3 DNA reads TGTGCCAGCAGTGTGGGGGGGGCCGGCGCAGATACGCAGTATTTT. The encoded protein is CASSVGGAGADTQYF. The V gene is TRBV6-4, the J gene TRBJ2-3; D might be TRBD2 (7 bases). This CDR3 is 15 amino acids long. The germline CDR1 and CDR2 sequences are MRHNA and SNTAGT. Trimming removed 4 bases from V and 4 bases from J, with 15 bases in between.

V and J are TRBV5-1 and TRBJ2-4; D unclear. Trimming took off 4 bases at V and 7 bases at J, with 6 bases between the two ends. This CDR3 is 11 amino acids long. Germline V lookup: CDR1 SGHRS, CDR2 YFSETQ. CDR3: CASSQENIQYF. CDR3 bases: TGCGCCAGCAGCCAGGAGAACATTCAGTACTTC.

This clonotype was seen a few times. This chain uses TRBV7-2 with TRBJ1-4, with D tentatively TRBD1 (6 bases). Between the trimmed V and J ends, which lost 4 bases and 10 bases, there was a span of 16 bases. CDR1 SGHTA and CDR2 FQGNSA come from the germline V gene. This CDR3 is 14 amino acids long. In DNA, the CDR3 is TGTGCCAGCAGCTCAGGGACACGAGGGGGAAAACTGTTTTTT. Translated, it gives CASSSGTRGGKLFF.

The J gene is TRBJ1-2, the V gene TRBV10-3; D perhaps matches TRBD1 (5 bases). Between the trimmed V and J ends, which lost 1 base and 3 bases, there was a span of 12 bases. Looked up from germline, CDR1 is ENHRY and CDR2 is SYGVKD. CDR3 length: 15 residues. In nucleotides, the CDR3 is TGTGCCATCAGTGAGTTGAGGGGAATGGACTATGGCTACACCTTC. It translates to CAISELRGMDYGYTF.

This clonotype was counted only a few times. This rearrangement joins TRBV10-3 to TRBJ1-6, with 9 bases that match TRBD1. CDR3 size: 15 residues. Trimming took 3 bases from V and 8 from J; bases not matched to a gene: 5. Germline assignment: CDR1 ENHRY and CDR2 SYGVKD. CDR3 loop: CAISDGQGRDSPLHF. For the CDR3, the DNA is TGTGCCATCAGTGACGGACAGGGGAGGGATTCACCCCTCCACTTT.

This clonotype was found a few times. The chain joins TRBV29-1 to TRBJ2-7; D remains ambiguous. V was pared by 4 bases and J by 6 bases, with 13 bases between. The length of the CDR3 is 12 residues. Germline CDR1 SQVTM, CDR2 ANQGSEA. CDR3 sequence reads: CSVAWDSAEQYF. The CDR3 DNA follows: TGCAGCGTTGCTTGGGATTCAGCCGAGCAGTACTTC.

In nucleotides, the CDR3 is TGTGCCATCAGTGAGGGCTGGCAAGAGACCCAGTACTTC. It specifies CAISEGWQETQYF. The chain couples TRBV10-3 to TRBJ2-5; D gene ambiguous. This CDR3 is built from 13 residues. Deletions cut 2 bases from V and 2 bases from J, with 6 bases between. Looked up from germline, CDR1 is ENHRY and CDR2 is SYGVKD.

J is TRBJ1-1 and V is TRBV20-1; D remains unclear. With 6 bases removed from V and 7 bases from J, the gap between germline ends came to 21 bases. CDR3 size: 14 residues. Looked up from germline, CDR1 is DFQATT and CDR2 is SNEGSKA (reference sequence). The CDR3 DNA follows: TGCAGTGCAACGACTCTTGGGGAGCCATTTGAAGCTTTCTTT. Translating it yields CSATTLGEPFEAFF.

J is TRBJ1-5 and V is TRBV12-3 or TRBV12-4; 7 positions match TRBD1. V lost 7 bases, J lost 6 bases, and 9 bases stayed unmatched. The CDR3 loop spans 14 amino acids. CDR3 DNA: TGTGCCAGCAAGGCAGGGGGAAAGGGTCAGCCCCAGCATTTT. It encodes CASKAGGKGQPQHF.

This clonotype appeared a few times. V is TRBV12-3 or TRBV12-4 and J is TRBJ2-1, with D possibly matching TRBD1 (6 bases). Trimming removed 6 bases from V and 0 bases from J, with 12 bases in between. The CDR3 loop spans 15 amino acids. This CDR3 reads CASSMDSSSYNEQFF. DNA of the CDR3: TGTGCCAGCAGCATGGACAGCAGCTCCTACAATGAGCAGTTCTTC.

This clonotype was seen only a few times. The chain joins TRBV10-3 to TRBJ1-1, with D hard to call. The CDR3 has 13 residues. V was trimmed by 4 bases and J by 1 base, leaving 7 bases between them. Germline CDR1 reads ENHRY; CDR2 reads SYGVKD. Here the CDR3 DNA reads TGTGCCATCAGTGGACGGCCGAACACTGAAGCTTTCTTT. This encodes CAISGRPNTEAFF.

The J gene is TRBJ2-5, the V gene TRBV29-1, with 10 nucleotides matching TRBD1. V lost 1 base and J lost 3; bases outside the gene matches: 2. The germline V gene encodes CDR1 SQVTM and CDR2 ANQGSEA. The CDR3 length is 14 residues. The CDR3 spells CSVEGTGGKETQYF. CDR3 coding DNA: TGCAGCGTTGAAGGGACAGGGGGTAAAGAGACCCAGTACTTC.

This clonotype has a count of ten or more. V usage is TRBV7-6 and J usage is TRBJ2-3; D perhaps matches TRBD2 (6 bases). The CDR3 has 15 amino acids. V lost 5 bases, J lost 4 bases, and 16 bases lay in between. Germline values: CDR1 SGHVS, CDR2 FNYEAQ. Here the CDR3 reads CASSGDWLGADTQYF. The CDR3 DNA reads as TGTGCCAGCAGCGGGGACTGGCTTGGGGCAGATACGCAGTATTTT. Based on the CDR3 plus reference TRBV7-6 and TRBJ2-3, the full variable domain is GAGVSQSPRYKVTKRGQDVALRCDPISGHVSLYWYRQALGQGPEFLTYFNYEAQQDKSGLPNDRFSAERPEGSISTLTIQRTEQRDSAMYRCASSGDWLGADTQYFGPGTRLTVL.

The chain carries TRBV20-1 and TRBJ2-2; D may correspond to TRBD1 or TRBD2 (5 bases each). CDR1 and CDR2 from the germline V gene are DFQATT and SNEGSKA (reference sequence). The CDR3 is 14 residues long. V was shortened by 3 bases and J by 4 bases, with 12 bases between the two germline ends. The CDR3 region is CSARVGAGTGELFF. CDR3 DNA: TGCAGTGCTAGGGTAGGGGCGGGCACCGGGGAGCTGTTTTTT.

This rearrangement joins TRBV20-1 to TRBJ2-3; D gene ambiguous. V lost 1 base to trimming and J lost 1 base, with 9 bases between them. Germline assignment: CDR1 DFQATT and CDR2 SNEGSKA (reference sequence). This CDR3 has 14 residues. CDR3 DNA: TGCAGTGCTAGAGGCACACAAGGCACAGATACGCAGTATTTT. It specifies CSARGTQGTDTQYF.

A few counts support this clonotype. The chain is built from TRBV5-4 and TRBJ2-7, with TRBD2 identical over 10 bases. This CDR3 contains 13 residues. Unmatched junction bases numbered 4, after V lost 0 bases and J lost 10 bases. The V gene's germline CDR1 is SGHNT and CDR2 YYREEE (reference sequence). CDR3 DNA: TGTGCCAGCAGCTTGGTGGGGACTAGCGAACAGTACTTC. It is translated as CASSLVGTSEQYF.

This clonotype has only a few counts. The CDR3 here is CASRTSGRAPGELFF. The CDR3 DNA reads as TGTGCCAGCAGGACTAGCGGGAGGGCCCCCGGGGAGCTGTTTTTT. The chain combines TRBV12-3 or TRBV12-4 with TRBJ2-2; 14 bases fit TRBD2. This CDR3 region has 15 residues. The V gene end was trimmed by 6 bases and the J gene end by 6 bases; junction bases not matched to a gene: 3.

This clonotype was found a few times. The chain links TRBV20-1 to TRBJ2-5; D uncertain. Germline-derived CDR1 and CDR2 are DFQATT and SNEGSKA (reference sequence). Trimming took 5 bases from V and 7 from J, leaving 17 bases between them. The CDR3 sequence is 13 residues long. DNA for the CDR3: TGCAGTGCTTTTCTCGGCGGAGAAGGGACCCAGTACTTC. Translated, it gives CSAFLGGEGTQYF.